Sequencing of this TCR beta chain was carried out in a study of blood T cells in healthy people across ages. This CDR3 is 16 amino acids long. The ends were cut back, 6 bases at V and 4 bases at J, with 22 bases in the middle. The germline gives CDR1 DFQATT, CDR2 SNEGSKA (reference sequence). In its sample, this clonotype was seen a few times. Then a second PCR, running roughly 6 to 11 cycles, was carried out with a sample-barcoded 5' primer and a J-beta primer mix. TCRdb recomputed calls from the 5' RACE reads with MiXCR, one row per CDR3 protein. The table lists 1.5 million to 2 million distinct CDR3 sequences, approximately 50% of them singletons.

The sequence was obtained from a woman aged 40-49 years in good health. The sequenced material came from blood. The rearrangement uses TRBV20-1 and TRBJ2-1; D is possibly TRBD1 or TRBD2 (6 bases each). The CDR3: CSAGVLPGAAYNEQFF. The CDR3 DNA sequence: TGCAGTGCCGGAGTGTTACCGGGGGCGGCGTACAATGAGCAGTTCTTC.